This T cell receptor beta chain appears in the sequencing data of a study of blood T cell repertoires in COVID-19. The germline gives CDR1 MGHDK, CDR2 SYGVNS. The CDR3 has 16 residues. V lost 4 bases to trimming and J lost 6 bases; unmatched junction nucleotides: 8. The method was immunoSEQ multiplex PCR; TCRdb's version includes in-frame clones alone and lacks a portion of them. The sample consists of hundreds of thousands of clones, 65% to 90% of them appearing once. This sequence originates from a man in his forties who had recovered from COVID-19. The source material was PBMCs or T cells enriched from blood (not recorded which). The V gene is TRBV25-1, the J gene TRBJ2-2; TRBD1 aligns across 10 bases. The CDR3 DNA sequence: TGTGCCAGCAGTGCCCCGGGGACAGGGGAGGCCGGGGAGCTGTTTTTT. It encodes CASSAPGTGEAGELFF.